What follows are 3 T cell receptor beta chains derived from one specimen sequenced in a study of vaccination and CD4 T cells after COVID-19. The Oncomine TCR Beta short-read assay sequenced DNA from cultured CD4+ T cells. TCRdb ran MiXCR on the PCR reads and lists one entry per CDR3 protein. The data show approximately 11,000 distinct CDR3 sequences, under 60% seen once. Described treatment: roughly 11-day PBMC culture with coronavirus spike peptide pools or control peptides (ViraFEST assay). No antigen has been assigned to these receptors. Material: cultured CD4+ T cells from blood, obtained after SARS-CoV-2 vaccination. Every receptor here comes from a human donor with COVID-19.

The rearrangement joins TRBV20-1 to TRBJ2-7; 12 nucleotides match TRBD1. Germline V CDR1 and CDR2: DFQATT, SNEGSKA (reference sequence). The CDR3 contains 17 residues. The ends lost 6 bases at V and 2 bases at J; junction bases unmatched: 14. CDR3 DNA sequence: TGCAGTGCGGCGGGGACAGGGGGCGAAGGTATAGCCTACGAGCAGTACTTC. It translates to CSAAGTGGEGIAYEQYF.

The gene calls are TRBV20-1 and TRBJ2-2, with 9 bases fitting TRBD1. With V trimmed by 5 bases and J by 4 bases, 2 bases remained unmatched. This CDR3 spans 13 amino acids. CDR1 DFQATT and CDR2 SNEGSKA come from the germline V gene (reference sequence). As DNA, the CDR3 is TGCAGTGCTTCGACAGGGGGCACCGGGGAGCTGTTTTTT. Translated: CSASTGGTGELFF.

There are a few counts of this clonotype. This chain uses TRBV20-1 with TRBJ1-2; D is possibly TRBD1 (5 bases). Trimming took off 0 bases at V and 4 bases at J, with 9 bases between the two ends. Germline V gene sequence: CDR1 DFQATT, CDR2 SNEGSKA (reference sequence). The CDR3 is made up of 13 amino acids. The CDR3, as DNA: TGCAGTGCTAGAGATCAGGGTGTCTATGGCTACACCTTC. Translation gives CSARDQGVYGYTF.